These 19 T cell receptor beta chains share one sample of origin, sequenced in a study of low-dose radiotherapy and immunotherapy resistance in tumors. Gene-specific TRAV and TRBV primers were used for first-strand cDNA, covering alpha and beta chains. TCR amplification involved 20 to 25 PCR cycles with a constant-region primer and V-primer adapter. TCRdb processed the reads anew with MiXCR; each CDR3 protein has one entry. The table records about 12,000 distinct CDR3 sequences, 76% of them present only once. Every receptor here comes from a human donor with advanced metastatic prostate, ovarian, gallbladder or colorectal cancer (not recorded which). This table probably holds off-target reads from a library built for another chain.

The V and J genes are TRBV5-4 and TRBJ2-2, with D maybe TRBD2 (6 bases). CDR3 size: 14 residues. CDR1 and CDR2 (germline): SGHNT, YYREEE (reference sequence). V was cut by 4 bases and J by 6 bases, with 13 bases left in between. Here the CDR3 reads CASSLPTRAGELFF. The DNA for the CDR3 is TGTGCCAGCAGCCTTCCGACTAGGGCCGGGGAGCTGTTTTTT.

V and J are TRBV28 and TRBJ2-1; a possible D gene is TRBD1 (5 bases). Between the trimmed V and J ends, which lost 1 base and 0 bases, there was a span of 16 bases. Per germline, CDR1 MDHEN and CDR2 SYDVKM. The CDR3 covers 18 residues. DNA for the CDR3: TGTGCCAGCAGTTTATCCCTCCTCTCCAGGGCCTCCTACAATGAGCAGTTCTTC. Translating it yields CASSLSLLSRASYNEQFF.

Here the CDR3 reads CASSQAGPTEAFF. The CDR3 DNA follows: TGTGCCAGCAGCCAAGCGGGGCCCACTGAAGCTTTCTTT. The chain recombines TRBV14 with TRBJ1-1, with a possible D match to TRBD1 (5 bases). The CDR3 has 13 amino acids. Trimming took 1 base from V and 4 from J, leaving 7 bases between them. Germline lookup yields CDR1 SGHDN and CDR2 FVKESK.

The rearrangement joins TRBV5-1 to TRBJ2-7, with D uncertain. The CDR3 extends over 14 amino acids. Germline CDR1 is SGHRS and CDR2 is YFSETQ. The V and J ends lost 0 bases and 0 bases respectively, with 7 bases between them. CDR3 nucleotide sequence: TGCGCCAGCAGCTTGGGGTGGAGCTCCTACGAGCAGTACTTC. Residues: CASSLGWSSYEQYF.

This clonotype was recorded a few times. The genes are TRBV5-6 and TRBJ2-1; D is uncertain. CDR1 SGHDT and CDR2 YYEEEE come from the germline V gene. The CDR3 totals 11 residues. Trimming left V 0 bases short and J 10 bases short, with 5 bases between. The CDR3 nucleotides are TGTGCCAGCAGCTTGGCCCAGGAGCAGTTCTTC. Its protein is CASSLAQEQFF.

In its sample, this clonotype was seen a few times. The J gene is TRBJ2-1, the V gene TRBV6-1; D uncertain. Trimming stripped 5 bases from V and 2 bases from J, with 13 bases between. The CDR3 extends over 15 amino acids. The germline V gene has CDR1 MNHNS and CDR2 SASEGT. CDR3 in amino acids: CASSPLQSAYNEQFF. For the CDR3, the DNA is TGTGCCAGCAGTCCCCTTCAGAGCGCCTACAATGAGCAGTTCTTC.

The CDR3 reads CASSLRLAAYEQYF. CDR3 nucleotides: TGTGCCAGCAGTCTGAGACTAGCGGCCTACGAGCAGTACTTC. This chain uses TRBV28 with TRBJ2-7; 9 nucleotides line up with TRBD2. Germline lookup yields CDR1 MDHEN and CDR2 SYDVKM. J was trimmed by 2 bases and V by 5 bases; bases with no gene match: 4. The CDR3 sequence is 14 residues long.

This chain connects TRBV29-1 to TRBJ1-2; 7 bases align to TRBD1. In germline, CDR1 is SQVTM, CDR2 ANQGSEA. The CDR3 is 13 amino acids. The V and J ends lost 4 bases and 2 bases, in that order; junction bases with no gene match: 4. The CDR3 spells CSVGGTENYGYTF. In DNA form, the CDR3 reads TGCAGCGTTGGTGGGACAGAGAACTATGGCTACACCTTC.

The CDR3 nucleotides are TGTGCCAGCAGCACCTACCGGGACGCATTCTACGAGCAGTACTTC. Its translation is CASSTYRDAFYEQYF. The V and J genes are TRBV9 and TRBJ2-7; either TRBD1 or TRBD2 may supply D (5 bases each). Trimming took 4 bases from V and 3 from J, leaving 17 bases between them. The CDR3 spans 15 residues. The germline V gene encodes CDR1 SGDLS and CDR2 YYNGEE. Full variable domain (remainder filled in from reference TRBV9 and TRBJ2-7): DSGVTQTPKHLITATGQRVTLRCSPRSGDLSVYWYQQSLDQGLQFLIQYYNGEERAKGNILERFSAQQFPDLHSELNLSSLELGDSALYFCASSTYRDAFYEQYFGPGTRLTVT.

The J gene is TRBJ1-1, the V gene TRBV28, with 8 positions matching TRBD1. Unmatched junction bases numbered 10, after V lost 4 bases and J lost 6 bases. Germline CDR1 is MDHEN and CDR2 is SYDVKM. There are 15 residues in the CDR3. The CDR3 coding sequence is TGTGCCAGCAGTTCAGGACAGGGTAATTTCGCTGAAGCTTTCTTT. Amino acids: CASSSGQGNFAEAFF. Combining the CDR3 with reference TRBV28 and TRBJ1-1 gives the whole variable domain DVKVTQSSRYLVKRTGEKVFLECVQDMDHENMFWYRQDPGLGLRLIYFSYDVKMKEKGDIPEGYSVSREKKERFSLILESASTNQTSMYLCASSSGQGNFAEAFFGQGTRLTVV.

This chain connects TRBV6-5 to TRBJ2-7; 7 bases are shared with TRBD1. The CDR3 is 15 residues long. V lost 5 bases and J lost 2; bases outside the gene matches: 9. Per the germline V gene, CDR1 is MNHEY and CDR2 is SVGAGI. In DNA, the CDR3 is TGTGCCAGCAGTATGATCTACAGGGGCCCCTACGAGCAGTACTTC. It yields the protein CASSMIYRGPYEQYF.

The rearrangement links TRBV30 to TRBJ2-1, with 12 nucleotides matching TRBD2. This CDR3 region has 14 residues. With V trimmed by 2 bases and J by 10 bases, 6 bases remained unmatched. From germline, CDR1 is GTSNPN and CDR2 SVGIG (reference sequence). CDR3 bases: TGTGCCTGGAGTCTCCCTAGCGGGAGGGGGGAGCAGTTCTTC. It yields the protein CAWSLPSGRGEQFF.

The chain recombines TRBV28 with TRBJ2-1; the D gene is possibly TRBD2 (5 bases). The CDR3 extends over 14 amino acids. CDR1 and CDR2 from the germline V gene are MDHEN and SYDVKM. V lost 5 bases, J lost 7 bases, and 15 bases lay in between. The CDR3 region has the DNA TGTGCCAGCAGTCCTCGGGGAGAGCGGAATGAGCAGTTCTTC. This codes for CASSPRGERNEQFF.

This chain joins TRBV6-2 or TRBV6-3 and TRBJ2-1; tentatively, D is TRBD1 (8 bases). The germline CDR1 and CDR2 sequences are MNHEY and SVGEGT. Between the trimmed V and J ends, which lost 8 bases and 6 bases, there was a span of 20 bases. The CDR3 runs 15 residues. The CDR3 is CASVIQGGSRNEQFF. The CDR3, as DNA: TGTGCCAGCGTAATACAGGGGGGGAGCCGCAATGAGCAGTTCTTC.

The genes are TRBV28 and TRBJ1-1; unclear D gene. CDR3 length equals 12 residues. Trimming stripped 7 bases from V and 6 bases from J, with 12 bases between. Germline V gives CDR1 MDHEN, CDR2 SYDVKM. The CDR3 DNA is TGTGCCAGCAACGAAAGGTTCGCTGAAGCTTTCTTT. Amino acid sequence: CASNERFAEAFF.

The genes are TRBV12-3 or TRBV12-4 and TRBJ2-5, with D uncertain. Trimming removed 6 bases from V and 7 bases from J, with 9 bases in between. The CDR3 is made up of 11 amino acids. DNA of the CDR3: TGTGCCAGCAGCTCACTCCGGACCCAGTACTTC. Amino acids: CASSSLRTQYF.

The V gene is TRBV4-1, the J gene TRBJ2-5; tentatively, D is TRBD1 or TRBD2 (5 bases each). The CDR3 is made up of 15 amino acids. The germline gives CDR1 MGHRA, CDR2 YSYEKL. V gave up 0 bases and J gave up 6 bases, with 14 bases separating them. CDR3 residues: CASSQDPGRLQTQYF. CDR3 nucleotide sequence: TGCGCCAGCAGCCAAGATCCAGGGAGACTGCAGACCCAGTACTTC.

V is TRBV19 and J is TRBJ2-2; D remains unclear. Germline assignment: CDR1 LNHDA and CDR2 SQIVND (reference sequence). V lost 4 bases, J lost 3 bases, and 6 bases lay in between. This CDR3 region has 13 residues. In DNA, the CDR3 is TGTGCCAGTAGTACAACACACACCGGGGAGCTGTTTTTT. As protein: CASSTTHTGELFF.

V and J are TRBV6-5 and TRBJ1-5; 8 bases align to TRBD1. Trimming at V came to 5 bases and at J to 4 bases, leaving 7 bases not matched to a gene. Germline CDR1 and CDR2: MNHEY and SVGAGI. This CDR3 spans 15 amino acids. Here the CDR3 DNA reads TGTGCCAGCAGTACGACAGGGGCAGGGAATCAGCCCCAGCATTTT. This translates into CASSTTGAGNQPQHF.